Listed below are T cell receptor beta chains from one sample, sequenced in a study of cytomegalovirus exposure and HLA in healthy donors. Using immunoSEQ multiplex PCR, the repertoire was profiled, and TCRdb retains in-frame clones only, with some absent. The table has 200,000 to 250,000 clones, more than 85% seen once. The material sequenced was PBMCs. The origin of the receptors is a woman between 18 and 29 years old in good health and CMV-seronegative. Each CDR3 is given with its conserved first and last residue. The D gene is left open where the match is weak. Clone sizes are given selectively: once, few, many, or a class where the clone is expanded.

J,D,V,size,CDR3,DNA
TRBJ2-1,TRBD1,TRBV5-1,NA,CASSLRTGTNEQFF,TGCGCCAGCAGCCTCCGGACAGGGACGAATGAGCAGTTCTTC
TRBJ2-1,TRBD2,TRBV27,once,CASSLLAGEANEQFF,TGTGCCAGCAGTCTACTAGCGGGAGAAGCCAATGAGCAGTTCTTC
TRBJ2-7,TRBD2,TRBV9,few,CASSVTFSGSLDEQYF,TGTGCCAGCAGCGTAACTTTTAGCGGGAGCTTGGACGAGCAGTACTTC
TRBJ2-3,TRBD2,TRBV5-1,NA,CASSFGLAATDTQYF,TGCGCCAGCAGCTTCGGACTAGCGGCCACAGATACGCAGTATTTT
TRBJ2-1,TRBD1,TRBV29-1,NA,CSVRTGEYEQFF,TGCAGCGTTCGGACAGGGGAATATGAGCAGTTCTTC
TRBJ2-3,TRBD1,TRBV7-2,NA,CASSLGGGGTDTQYF,TGTGCCAGCAGCTTAGGAGGGGGCGGCACAGATACGCAGTATTTT
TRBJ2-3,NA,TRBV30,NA,CAWSVLSGGEADTQYF,TGTGCCTGGAGTGTACTAAGCGGAGGGGAGGCAGATACGCAGTATTTT
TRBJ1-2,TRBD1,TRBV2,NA,CASSEDQGAYGYTF,TGTGCCAGCAGTGAAGACCAGGGGGCGTATGGCTACACCTTC
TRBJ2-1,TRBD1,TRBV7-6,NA,CASSSRQGASNEQFF,TGTGCCAGCAGCTCCAGACAGGGGGCGAGCAATGAGCAGTTCTTC
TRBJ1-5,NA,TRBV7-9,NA,CASSPGHLRENQPQHF,TGTGCCAGCAGCCCGGGACATCTAAGGGAGAATCAGCCCCAGCATTTT
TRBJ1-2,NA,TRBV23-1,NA,CASSQSHSSNSNYGYTF,TGCGCCAGCAGTCAATCTCACTCGAGCAACTCCAACTATGGCTACACCTTC
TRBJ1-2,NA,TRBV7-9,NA,CASSLVTGQGYGYTF,TGTGCCAGCAGCTTAGTCACAGGGCAAGGCTATGGCTACACCTTC
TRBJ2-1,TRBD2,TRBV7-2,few,CASSLASGASYNEQFF,TGTGCCAGCAGCTTAGCTAGCGGGGCCTCCTACAATGAGCAGTTCTTC
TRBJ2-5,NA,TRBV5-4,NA,CASSLDRASETQYF,TGTGCCAGCAGCTTGGACAGGGCGTCGGAGACCCAGTACTTC
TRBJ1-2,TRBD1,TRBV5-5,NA,CASSINYGQAIYGYTF,TGTGCCAGCAGCATAAACTACGGACAGGCAATTTATGGCTACACCTTC
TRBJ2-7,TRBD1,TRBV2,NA,CASSVGTGSDEQYF,TGTGCCAGCAGTGTCGGGACAGGGTCGGACGAGCAGTACTTC
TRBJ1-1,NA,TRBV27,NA,CASSLSTGEWNTEAFF,TGTGCCAGCAGTTTATCGACGGGGGAGTGGAACACTGAAGCTTTCTTT
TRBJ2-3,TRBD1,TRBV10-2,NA,CASSEDRGRIGAQYF,TGCGCCAGCAGTGAGGACAGGGGGCGCATAGGCGCGCAGTATTTT
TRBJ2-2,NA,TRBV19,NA,CASGSANTGELFF,TGTGCCAGTGGGAGCGCGAACACCGGGGAGCTGTTTTTT
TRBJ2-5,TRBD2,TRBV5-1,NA,CASSLASSGSLETQYF,TGCGCCAGCAGCTTGGCGTCTAGCGGGAGTCTGGAGACCCAGTACTTC
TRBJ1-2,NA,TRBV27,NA,CASSIDRLYGYTF,TGTGCCAGCAGTATCGACAGGCTCTATGGCTACACCTTC
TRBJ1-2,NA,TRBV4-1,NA,CASSQGAPRGYYGYTF,TGCGCCAGCAGCCAAGGGGCTCCCAGGGGTTACTATGGCTACACCTTC
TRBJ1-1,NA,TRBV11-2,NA,CASSLLSLTVGETEAFF,TGTGCCAGCAGCTTATTATCTCTAACAGTTGGGGAGACTGAAGCTTTCTTT
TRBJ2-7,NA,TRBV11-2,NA,CASSFSGSYEQYF,TGTGCCAGCAGCTTCTCGGGTTCCTACGAGCAGTACTTC
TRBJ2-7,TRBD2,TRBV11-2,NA,CASRSNSGSSYEQYF,TGTGCCAGCAGATCTAACAGCGGGAGCTCCTACGAGCAGTACTTC
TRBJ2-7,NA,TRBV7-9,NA,CASSLLGGVISYEQYF,TGTGCCAGCAGCTTACTAGGGGGGGTAATTTCCTACGAGCAGTACTTC
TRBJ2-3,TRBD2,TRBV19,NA,CASSRTSVTDTQYF,TGTGCCAGTAGCCGGACTAGCGTTACAGATACGCAGTATTTT
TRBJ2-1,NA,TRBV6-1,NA,CASSEAGLAGLYNEQFF,TGTGCCAGCAGTGAAGCCGGGCTAGCCGGACTGTACAATGAGCAGTTCTTC
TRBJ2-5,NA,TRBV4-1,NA,CASSQVYGGQETQYF,TGCGCCAGCAGCCAAGTCTACGGGGGCCAAGAGACCCAGTACTTC
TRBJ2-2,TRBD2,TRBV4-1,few,CASSQASGRWGGELFF,TGCGCCAGCAGCCAAGCTAGCGGGAGGTGGGGCGGGGAGCTGTTTTTT
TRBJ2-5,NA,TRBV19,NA,CASSILRSETQYF,TGTGCCAGTAGTATCCTCAGATCAGAGACCCAGTACTTC
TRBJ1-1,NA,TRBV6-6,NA,CASSPGQWNTEAFF,TGTGCCAGCAGTCCCGGACAGTGGAACACTGAAGCTTTCTTT
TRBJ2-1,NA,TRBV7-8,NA,CASSLVVPRNEQFF,TGTGCCAGCAGCTTAGTTGTCCCACGGAATGAGCAGTTCTTC
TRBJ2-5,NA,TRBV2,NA,CASSPLGGGLVAETQYF,TGTGCCAGCAGTCCCCTTGGGGGGGGGCTTGTTGCGGAGACCCAGTACTTC
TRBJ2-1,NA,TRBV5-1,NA,CASSLGHPVSYNEQFF,TGCGCCAGCAGCCTGGGACACCCGGTATCTTACAATGAGCAGTTCTTC
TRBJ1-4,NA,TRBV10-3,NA,CAISDVRVQEKLFF,TGTGCCATCAGTGATGTCAGGGTCCAAGAAAAACTGTTTTTT
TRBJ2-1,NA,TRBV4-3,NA,CASSQDPQRRNEQFF,TGCGCCAGCAGCCAAGATCCCCAGAGGCGCAATGAGCAGTTCTTC